The sequence of this TCR beta chain was determined in a study of blood T cell repertoires in COVID-19. For the study at large: From T cells, B-cell-depleted T cells, or PBMCs came the material, which was cDNA or gDNA.

Living in about two dozen US areas, the participants were between roughly 18 and 90 years of age. Which cohort a participant joined came from the clinical history participants gave. In the original workflow: Scientists estimated how many nucleated cells there were by amplifying reference gene primers. This table comes from immunoSEQ multiplex PCR, and its TCRdb copy is limited to in-frame clones, with some not included. That table furnishes V, J and clone size, whereas the DNA furnished D and trimming. The repertoire holds some 380,000 clones, with around 90% as singletons. Concerning this clone itself: This specimen includes other DNA sequences encoding the same CDR3.

Sequencing was carried out using PBMCs or T cells enriched from blood (not recorded which). The source is a woman in her thirties or forties with acute COVID-19.

Here the CDR3 DNA reads TGTGCCAGCAGCTTACGGGGCTACGAGCAGTACTTC. Its protein product is CASSLRGYEQYF. The V call is TRBV5-4, the J call TRBJ2-7; TRBD2 is a possible D gene (5 bases). The V end lost 2 bases, the J end lost 3 bases, and 6 bases lay between the germline ends. This CDR3 region has 12 residues. Germline CDR1 is SGHNT and CDR2 is YYREEE (reference sequence).